This entry is about one T cell receptor (beta chain). Its antigen is not identified. The data belong to a study of T cell responses to AZD1222 COVID-19 vaccine. For the study at large: Samples with a second dose at about 4 or about 12 weeks were pooled together. General observations from the study: Compared with day 0, the breadth and depth of the Spike-specific TCR repertoire rose significantly after two doses of AZD1222. Baseline serostatus was positive in only a handful of AZD1222 recipients. White British ancestry dominated among donors, who included more females, and clonal diversity was possibly underestimated.

Generated by immunoSEQ multiplex PCR, the TCRdb table keeps only in-frame clones and is missing some. The top ten clones hold 3.3% of a sample with around 100,000 clones, about 86% of them seen once. The sequencing here drew on peripheral blood, taken on day 0 of AZD1222 vaccination. The receptor's source is an adult in good health.

In nucleotides, the CDR3 is TGTGCCAGCACTGCAGGGCTCACCGGGGAGCTGTTTTTT. Translated, it gives CASTAGLTGELFF. V gene TRBV5-4 combines with J gene TRBJ2-2; D may be TRBD1 (5 bases). Germline loops: CDR1 SGHNT, CDR2 YYREEE (reference sequence). The CDR3 has 13 residues. V lost 6 bases and J 4 bases, leaving 10 bases between the germline ends.